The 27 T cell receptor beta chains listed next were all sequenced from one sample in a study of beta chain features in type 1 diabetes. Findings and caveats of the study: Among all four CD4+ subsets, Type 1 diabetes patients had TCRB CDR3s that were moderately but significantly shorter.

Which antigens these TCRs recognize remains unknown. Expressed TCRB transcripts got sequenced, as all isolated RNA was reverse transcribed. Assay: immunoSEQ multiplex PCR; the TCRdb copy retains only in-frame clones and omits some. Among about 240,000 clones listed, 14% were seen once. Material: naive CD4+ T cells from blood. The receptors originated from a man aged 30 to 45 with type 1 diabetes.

CDR3 protein: CATSRDGAGGDTDTQYF. The CDR3, as DNA: TGTGCCACCAGCAGAGATGGAGCGGGAGGGGACACAGATACGCAGTATTTT. V is TRBV15 and J is TRBJ2-3; 10 bases fit TRBD2. Germline CDR1 and CDR2: LNHNV and YYDKDF (reference sequence). J was trimmed by 2 bases and V by 0 bases; bases with no gene match: 5. This CDR3 is built from 17 residues.

DNA for the CDR3: TGTGCCTGGGCGGGCGTGGGGGCACTTCAGCCCCAGCATTTT. Translation gives CAWAGVGALQPQHF. The chain uses TRBV30 and TRBJ1-5, with D possibly being TRBD1 (6 bases). The CDR3 is 14 residues long. Germline V gene lookup returns CDR1 GTSNPN and CDR2 SVGIG (reference sequence). The V gene lost 5 bases and the J gene lost 6 bases, with 17 bases spanning the gap. Supplemented by reference TRBV30 and TRBJ1-5, the full variable domain reads SQTIHQWPATLVQPVGSPLSLECTVEGTSNPNLYWYRQAAGRGLQLLFYSVGIGQISSEVPQNLSASRPQDRQFILSSKKLLLSDSGFYLCAWAGVGALQPQHFGDGTRLSIL.

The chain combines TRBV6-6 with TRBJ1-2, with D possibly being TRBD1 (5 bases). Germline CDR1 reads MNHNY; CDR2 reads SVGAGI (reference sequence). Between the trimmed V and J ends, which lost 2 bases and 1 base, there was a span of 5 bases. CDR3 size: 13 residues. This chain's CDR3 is CASSYDSNYGYTF. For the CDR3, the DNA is TGTGCCAGCAGTTACGACAGTAACTATGGCTACACCTTC.

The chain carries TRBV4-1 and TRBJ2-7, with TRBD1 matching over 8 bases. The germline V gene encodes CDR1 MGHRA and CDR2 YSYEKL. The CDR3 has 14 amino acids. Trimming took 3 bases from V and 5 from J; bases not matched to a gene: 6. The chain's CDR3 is CASSHTRQGHEQYF. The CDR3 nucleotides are TGCGCCAGCAGCCACACCCGACAGGGGCACGAGCAGTACTTC.

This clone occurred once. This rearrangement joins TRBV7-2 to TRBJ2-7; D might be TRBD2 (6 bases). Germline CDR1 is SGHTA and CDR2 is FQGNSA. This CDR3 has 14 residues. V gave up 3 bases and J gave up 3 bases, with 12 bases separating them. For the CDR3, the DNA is TGTGCCAGCAGCTTTGCGGGGCCACTCTACGAGCAGTACTTC. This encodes CASSFAGPLYEQYF.

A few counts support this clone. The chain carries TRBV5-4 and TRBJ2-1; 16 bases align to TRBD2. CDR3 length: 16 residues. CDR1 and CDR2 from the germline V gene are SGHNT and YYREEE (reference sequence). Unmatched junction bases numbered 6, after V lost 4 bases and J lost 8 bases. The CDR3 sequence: CASSPGTSGRAYEQFF. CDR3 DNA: TGTGCCAGCAGCCCCGGGACTAGCGGGAGGGCCTATGAGCAGTTCTTC.

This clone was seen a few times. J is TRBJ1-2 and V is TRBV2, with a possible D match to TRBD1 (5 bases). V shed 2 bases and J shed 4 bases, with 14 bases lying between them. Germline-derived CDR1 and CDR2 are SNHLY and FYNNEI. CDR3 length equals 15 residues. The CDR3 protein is CASSEFGSGGYGYTF. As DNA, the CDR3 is TGTGCCAGCAGTGAATTTGGTTCGGGGGGCTATGGCTACACCTTC.

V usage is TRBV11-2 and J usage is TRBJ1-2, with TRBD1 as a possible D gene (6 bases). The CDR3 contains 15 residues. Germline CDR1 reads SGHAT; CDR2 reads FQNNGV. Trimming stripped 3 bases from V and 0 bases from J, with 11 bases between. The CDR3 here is CASSLTGGTNYGYTF. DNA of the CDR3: TGTGCCAGCAGCTTGACAGGAGGAACTAACTATGGCTACACCTTC. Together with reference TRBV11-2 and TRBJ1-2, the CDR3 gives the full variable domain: EAGVAQSPRYKIIEKRQSVAFWCNPISGHATLYWYQQILGQGPKLLIQFQNNGVVDDSQLPKDRFSAERLKGVDSTLKIQPAKLEDSAVYLCASSLTGGTNYGYTFGSGTRLTVV.

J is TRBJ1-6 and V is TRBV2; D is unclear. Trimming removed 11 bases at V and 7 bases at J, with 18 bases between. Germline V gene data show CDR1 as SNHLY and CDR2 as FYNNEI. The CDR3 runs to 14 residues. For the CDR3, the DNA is TGTGCCGGCAAAGGAGGGCAGACCAATTCACCCCTCCACTTT. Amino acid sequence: CAGKGGQTNSPLHF.

CDR3 DNA sequence: TGTGCCAGCAGCCAAGTGACTAGCGGTAACACCGGGGAGCTGTTTTTT. The encoded protein is CASSQVTSGNTGELFF. This chain connects TRBV11-2 to TRBJ2-2; 9 nucleotides match TRBD2. V lost 5 bases and J lost 2; bases outside the gene matches: 6. There are 16 residues in the CDR3. Germline-derived CDR1 and CDR2 are SGHAT and FQNNGV.

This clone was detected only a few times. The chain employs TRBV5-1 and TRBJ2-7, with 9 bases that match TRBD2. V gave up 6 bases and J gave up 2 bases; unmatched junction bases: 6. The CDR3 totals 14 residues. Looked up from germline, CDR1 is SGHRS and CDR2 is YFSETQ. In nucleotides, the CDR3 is TGCGCCAGCAAGTCTAGCGGGACCACCTACGAGCAGTACTTC. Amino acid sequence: CASKSSGTTYEQYF.

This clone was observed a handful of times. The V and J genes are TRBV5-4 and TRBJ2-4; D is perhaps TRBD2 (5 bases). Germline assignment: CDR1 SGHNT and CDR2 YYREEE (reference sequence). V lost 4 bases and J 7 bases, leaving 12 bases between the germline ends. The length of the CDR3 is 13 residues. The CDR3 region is CASSKGSMNIQYF. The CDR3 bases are TGTGCCAGCAGCAAAGGGAGCATGAACATTCAGTACTTC.

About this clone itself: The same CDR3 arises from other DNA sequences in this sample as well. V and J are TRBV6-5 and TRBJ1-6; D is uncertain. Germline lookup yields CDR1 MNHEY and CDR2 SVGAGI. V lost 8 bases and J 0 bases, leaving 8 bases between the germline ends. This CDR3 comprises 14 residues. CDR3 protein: CASGESSYNSPLHF. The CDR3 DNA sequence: TGTGCCAGCGGGGAGTCCTCCTATAATTCACCCCTCCACTTT.

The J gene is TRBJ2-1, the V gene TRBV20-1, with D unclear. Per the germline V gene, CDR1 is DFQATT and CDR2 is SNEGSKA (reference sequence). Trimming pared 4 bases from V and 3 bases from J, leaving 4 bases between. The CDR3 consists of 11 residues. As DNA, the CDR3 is TGCAGTGCTACCTTCTACAATGAGCAGTTCTTC. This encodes CSATFYNEQFF.

The CDR3 protein is CASELGQGADEQYF. In DNA form, the CDR3 reads TGTGCCAGCGAATTGGGACAGGGGGCGGACGAGCAGTACTTC. The chain couples TRBV6-6 to TRBJ2-7, with 12 bases fitting TRBD1. The CDR3 runs to 14 residues. CDR1 and CDR2 (germline): MNHNY, SVGAGI (reference sequence). With 8 bases clipped from V and 5 bases from J, the junction kept 7 bases outside the gene matches.

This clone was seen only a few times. Here the CDR3 DNA reads TGTGCCAGCTCACCACCTTCAAGGGGTGAAGAGACCCAGTACTTC. Amino acid sequence: CASSPPSRGEETQYF. The V gene is TRBV18, the J gene TRBJ2-5, with D maybe TRBD1 (5 bases). CDR1 is KGHSH and CDR2 is LQKENI in the germline V gene. CDR3 size: 15 residues. The V end was cut by 0 bases, the J end by 3 bases, with 11 bases between.

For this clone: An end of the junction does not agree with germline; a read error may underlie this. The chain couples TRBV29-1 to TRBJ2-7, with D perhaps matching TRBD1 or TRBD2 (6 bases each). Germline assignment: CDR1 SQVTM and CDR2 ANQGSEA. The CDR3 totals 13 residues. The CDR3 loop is CSVEEGGGYEQYF. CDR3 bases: TGCAGCGTCGAAGAGGGGGGAGGCTACGAGCAGTACTTC.

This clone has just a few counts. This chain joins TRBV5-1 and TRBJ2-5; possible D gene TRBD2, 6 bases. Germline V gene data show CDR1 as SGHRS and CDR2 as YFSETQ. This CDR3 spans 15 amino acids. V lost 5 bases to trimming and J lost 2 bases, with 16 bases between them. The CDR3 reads CASRFEGRRQETQYF. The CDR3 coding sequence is TGCGCCAGCAGATTCGAAGGGAGGAGGCAAGAGACCCAGTACTTC.

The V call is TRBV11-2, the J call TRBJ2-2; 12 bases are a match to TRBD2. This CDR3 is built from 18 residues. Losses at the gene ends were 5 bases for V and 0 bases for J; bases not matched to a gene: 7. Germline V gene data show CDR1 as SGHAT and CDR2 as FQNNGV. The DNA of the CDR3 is TGTGCCAGCAGCCCGCCGGGACTAGCGGGTACGAACACCGGGGAGCTGTTTTTT. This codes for CASSPPGLAGTNTGELFF.

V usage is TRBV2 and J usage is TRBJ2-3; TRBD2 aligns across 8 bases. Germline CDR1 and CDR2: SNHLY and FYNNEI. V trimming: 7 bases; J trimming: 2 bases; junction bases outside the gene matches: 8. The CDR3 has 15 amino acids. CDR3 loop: CASTKGREDTDTQYF. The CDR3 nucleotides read TGTGCCAGCACTAAAGGGCGGGAGGACACAGATACGCAGTATTTT.

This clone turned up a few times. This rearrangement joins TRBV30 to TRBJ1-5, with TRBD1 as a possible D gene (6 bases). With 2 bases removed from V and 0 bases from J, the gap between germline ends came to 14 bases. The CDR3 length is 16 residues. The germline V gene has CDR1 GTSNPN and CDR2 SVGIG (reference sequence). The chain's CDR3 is CAWSKQGSYSNQPQHF. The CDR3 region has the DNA TGTGCCTGGAGTAAACAGGGCAGTTATAGCAATCAGCCCCAGCATTTT.

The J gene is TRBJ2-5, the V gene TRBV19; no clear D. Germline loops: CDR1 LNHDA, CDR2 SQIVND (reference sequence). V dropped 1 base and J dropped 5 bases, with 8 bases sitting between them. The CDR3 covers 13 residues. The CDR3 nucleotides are TGTGCCAGTAGTATAGCCCATCAGGAGACCCAGTACTTC. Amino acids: CASSIAHQETQYF.

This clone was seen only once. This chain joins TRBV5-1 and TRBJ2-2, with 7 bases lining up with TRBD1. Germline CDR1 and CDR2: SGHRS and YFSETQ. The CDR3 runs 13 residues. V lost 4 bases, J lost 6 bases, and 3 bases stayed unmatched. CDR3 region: CASSDRAAGELFF. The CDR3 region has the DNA TGCGCCAGCAGCGACAGGGCAGCCGGGGAGCTGTTTTTT.

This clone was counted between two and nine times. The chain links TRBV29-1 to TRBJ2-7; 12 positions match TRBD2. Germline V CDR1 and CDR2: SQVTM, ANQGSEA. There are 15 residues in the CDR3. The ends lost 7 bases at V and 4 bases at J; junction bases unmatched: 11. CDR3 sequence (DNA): TGCAGCGCACAGGGACTAGCGGGTGACTCTTACGAGCAGTACTTC. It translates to CSAQGLAGDSYEQYF.

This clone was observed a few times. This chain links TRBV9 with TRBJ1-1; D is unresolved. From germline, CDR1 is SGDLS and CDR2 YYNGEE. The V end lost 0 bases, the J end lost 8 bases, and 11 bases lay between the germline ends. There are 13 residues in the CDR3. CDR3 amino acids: CASSVGPGVEAFF. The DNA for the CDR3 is TGTGCCAGCAGCGTAGGTCCCGGGGTGGAAGCTTTCTTT.

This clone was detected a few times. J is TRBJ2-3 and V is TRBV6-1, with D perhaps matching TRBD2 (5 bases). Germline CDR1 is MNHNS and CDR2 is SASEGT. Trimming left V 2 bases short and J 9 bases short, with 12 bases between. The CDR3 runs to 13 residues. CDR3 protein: CASSEKTIQTQYF. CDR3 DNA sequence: TGTGCCAGCAGTGAAAAGACTATCCAAACGCAGTATTTT.

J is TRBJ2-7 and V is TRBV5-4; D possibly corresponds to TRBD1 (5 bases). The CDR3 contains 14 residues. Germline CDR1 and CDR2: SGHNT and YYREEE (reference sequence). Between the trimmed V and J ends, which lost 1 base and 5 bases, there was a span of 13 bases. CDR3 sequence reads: CASSLSRVDDEQYF. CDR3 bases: TGTGCCAGCAGCTTGTCCAGGGTCGACGACGAGCAGTACTTC. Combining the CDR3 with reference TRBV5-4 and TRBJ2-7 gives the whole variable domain ETGVTQSPTHLIKTRGQQVTLRCSSQSGHNTVSWYQQALGQGPQFIFQYYREEENGRGNFPPRFSGLQFPNYSSELNVNALELDDSALYLCASSLSRVDDEQYFGPGTRLTVT.